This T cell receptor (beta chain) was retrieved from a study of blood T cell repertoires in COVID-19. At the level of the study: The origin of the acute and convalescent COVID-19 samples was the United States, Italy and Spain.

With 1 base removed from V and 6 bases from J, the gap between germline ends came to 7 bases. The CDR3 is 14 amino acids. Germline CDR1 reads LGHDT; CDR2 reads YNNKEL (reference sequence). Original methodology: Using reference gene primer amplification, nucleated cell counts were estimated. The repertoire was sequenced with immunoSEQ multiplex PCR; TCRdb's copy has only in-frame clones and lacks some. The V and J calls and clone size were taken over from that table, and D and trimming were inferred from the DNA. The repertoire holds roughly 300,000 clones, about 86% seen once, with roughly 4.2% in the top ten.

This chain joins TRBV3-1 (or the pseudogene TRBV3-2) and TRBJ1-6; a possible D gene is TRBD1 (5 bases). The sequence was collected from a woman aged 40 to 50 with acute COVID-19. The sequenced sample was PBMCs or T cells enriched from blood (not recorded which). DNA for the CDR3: TGTGCCAGCAGCCAAGTAGGGGCTAATTCACCCCTCCACTTT. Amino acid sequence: CASSQVGANSPLHF.